Presented here are 21 T cell receptor beta chains from one specimen sequenced in a study of blood T cell repertoires in COVID-19. This table comes from immunoSEQ multiplex PCR, and its TCRdb copy is limited to in-frame clones, with some not included. Here the sample spans some 180,000 clones, about 75% being singletons. Sequenced: peripheral blood. Receptor source: a woman in her fifties or sixties with active or convalescent COVID-19.

The chain joins TRBV28 to TRBJ2-3; TRBD1 agrees at 7 bases. The CDR3 is 15 residues long. In germline, CDR1 is MDHEN, CDR2 SYDVKM. J lost 5 bases, V lost 2 bases, and 7 bases had no gene match. The CDR3 sequence: CASSLTGVARDTQYF. DNA for the CDR3: TGTGCCAGCAGTTTAACAGGGGTAGCCAGAGATACGCAGTATTTT.

This clone was found once. V gene TRBV7-2 combines with J gene TRBJ1-1, with D tentatively TRBD1 (5 bases). The CDR3 loop spans 14 amino acids. The germline V and J ends were trimmed by 8 bases and 1 base, with 14 bases remaining between them. Germline V gene sequence: CDR1 SGHTA, CDR2 FQGNSA. The DNA for the CDR3 is TGTGCCAGCCTGGCTGGACAAACGAACACTGAAGCTTTCTTT. It codes for CASLAGQTNTEAFF.

The chain employs TRBV6-4 and TRBJ1-4, with 7 bases identical to TRBD1. The CDR3 runs 19 residues. Germline assignment: CDR1 MRHNA and CDR2 SNTAGT. Germline trimming cut 1 base from V and 0 bases from J; bases unmatched to any gene: 11. The CDR3 protein is CASSDLLADRCPTNEKLFF. CDR3 sequence (DNA): TGTGCCAGCAGTGACTTACTGGCGGACAGGTGTCCAACTAATGAAAAACTGTTTTTT.

The chain combines TRBV28 with TRBJ1-2; 7 nucleotides agree with TRBD1. The CDR3 sequence is 14 residues long. CDR1 is MDHEN and CDR2 is SYDVKM in the germline V gene. V shed 6 bases, J shed 4 bases, and the junction held 8 bases outside the gene matches. The CDR3 loop reads CASSTRTGVYGYTF. CDR3 DNA sequence: TGTGCCAGCAGCACGCGGACAGGCGTCTATGGCTACACCTTC.

The rearrangement joins TRBV19 to TRBJ1-1, with D tentatively TRBD1 (5 bases). The ends were cut back, 3 bases at V and 2 bases at J, with 19 bases in the middle. This CDR3 contains 17 residues. Germline V gives CDR1 LNHDA, CDR2 SQIVND (reference sequence). The CDR3 protein is CASSIPQGLSGNTEAFF. The CDR3 bases are TGTGCCAGTAGTATCCCGCAGGGACTTTCAGGAAACACTGAAGCTTTCTTT.

The V gene is TRBV19, the J gene TRBJ1-1; 8 bases line up with TRBD1. Germline lookup yields CDR1 LNHDA and CDR2 SQIVND (reference sequence). The CDR3 spans 16 residues. V trimming: 1 base; J trimming: 1 base; junction bases outside the gene matches: 5. The CDR3 here is CASSIGWDRSNTEAFF. As DNA, the CDR3 is TGTGCCAGTAGTATAGGGTGGGACAGGTCGAACACTGAAGCTTTCTTT.

This clone came up once. This chain links TRBV11-2 with TRBJ1-2, with a tentative D call TRBD1 (5 bases). Trimming stripped 0 bases from V and 3 bases from J, with 5 bases between. CDR1 SGHAT and CDR2 FQNNGV come from the germline V gene. The CDR3 consists of 13 residues. In nucleotides, the CDR3 is TGTGCCAGCAGCTTAGACAGGGACTATGGCTACACCTTC. This encodes CASSLDRDYGYTF.

This clone was observed a few times. Here the CDR3 reads CASSPPKGLNTEAFF. CDR3 nucleotide sequence: TGTGCCAGCTCACCACCAAAGGGGCTGAACACTGAAGCTTTCTTT. The V and J genes are TRBV18 and TRBJ1-1; the D gene is possibly TRBD1 (5 bases). Germline V gene sequence: CDR1 KGHSH, CDR2 LQKENI. The CDR3 loop spans 15 amino acids. Trimming pared 0 bases from V and 0 bases from J, leaving 8 bases between.

The chain is built from TRBV6-2 or TRBV6-3 and TRBJ1-2; 7 bases are shared with TRBD1. The CDR3 loop spans 13 amino acids. V shed 5 bases and J 6 bases; nucleotides not matched to a gene: 6. The germline CDR1 and CDR2 sequences are MNHEY and SVGEGT. The CDR3 DNA follows: TGTGCCAGCAGTGGAAACAGGGGCCATGGCTACACCTTC. This translates into CASSGNRGHGYTF.

This clone appeared a single time. This rearrangement joins TRBV6-1 to TRBJ2-1; 11 nucleotides agree with TRBD1. The V segment lost 3 bases and the J segment 5 bases; nucleotides outside the gene matches: 3. Germline loops: CDR1 MNHNS, CDR2 SASEGT. The CDR3 is made up of 15 amino acids. This chain's CDR3 is CASSEGQGGHNEQFF. The DNA of the CDR3 is TGTGCCAGCAGTGAGGGACAGGGGGGCCACAATGAGCAGTTCTTC.

This chain connects TRBV6-6 to TRBJ1-1; D not certain. Germline CDR1 is MNHNY and CDR2 is SVGAGI (reference sequence). V lost 6 bases to trimming and J lost 7 bases, with 12 bases between them. The CDR3 runs to 12 residues. The CDR3: CASSPASDEAFF. In DNA form, the CDR3 reads TGTGCCAGCAGCCCCGCGTCCGATGAAGCTTTCTTT.

This chain uses TRBV4-2 with TRBJ1-1; D ambiguous. V was clipped by 0 bases and J by 1 base, with 9 bases between them. The CDR3 has 15 residues. Germline CDR1 reads LGHNA; CDR2 reads YNFKEQ. The CDR3 region has the DNA TGTGCCAGCAGCCAAGAAGGGCGGGAGAACACTGAAGCTTTCTTT. The encoded protein is CASSQEGRENTEAFF.

The chain recombines TRBV18 with TRBJ2-7; 11 bases are shared with TRBD1. Losses at the gene ends were 3 bases for V and 5 bases for J; bases not matched to a gene: 15. The germline V gene encodes CDR1 KGHSH and CDR2 LQKENI. The CDR3 loop spans 18 amino acids. The CDR3 loop reads CASSPPLRLGQGVHEQYF. The CDR3 DNA reads TGTGCCAGCTCACCCCCCCTACGGCTGGGACAGGGGGTCCACGAGCAGTACTTC.

CDR3 sequence reads: CASTDGVNTEAFF. DNA of the CDR3: TGTGCCAGCACCGACGGGGTGAACACTGAAGCTTTCTTT. The J gene is TRBJ1-1, the V gene TRBV6-6, with D uncertain. Germline lookup yields CDR1 MNHNY and CDR2 SVGAGI (reference sequence). The ends were cut back, 7 bases at V and 0 bases at J, with 9 bases in the middle. The CDR3 has 13 amino acids.

The CDR3 sequence: CASSGNEVSQYF. In DNA form, the CDR3 reads TGTGCCAGCAGTGGAAACGAGGTATCGCAGTATTTT. The V gene is TRBV12-3 or TRBV12-4, the J gene TRBJ2-3, with no clear D. V was shortened by 5 bases and J by 10 bases, with 13 bases between the two germline ends. The CDR3 spans 12 residues.

This clone appeared once. V usage is TRBV7-2 and J usage is TRBJ1-4; D perhaps matches TRBD1 (6 bases). Trimming cost V 4 bases and J 0 bases, with 6 bases left between them. The CDR3 totals 14 residues. Germline CDR1 reads SGHTA; CDR2 reads FQGNSA. The CDR3 protein is CASSWTATNEKLFF. In nucleotides, the CDR3 is TGTGCCAGCAGCTGGACAGCAACTAATGAAAAACTGTTTTTT.

The rearrangement joins TRBV7-8 to TRBJ2-1, with 11 bases fitting TRBD2. After removal of 2 bases from V and 6 bases from J, the junction contained 3 bases not matched to a gene. CDR3 length equals 15 residues. CDR1 is SGHVS and CDR2 is FQNEAQ in the germline V gene. CDR3 sequence: CASSLLAGGVNEQFF. CDR3 DNA sequence: TGTGCCAGCAGCTTACTAGCGGGGGGTGTCAATGAGCAGTTCTTC.

The chain couples TRBV19 to TRBJ1-1; D is unresolved. Germline CDR1 and CDR2: LNHDA and SQIVND (reference sequence). This CDR3 contains 14 residues. Trimming stripped 5 bases from V and 2 bases from J, with 12 bases between. CDR3 sequence (DNA): TGTGCCAGTAGTCCCCTCCGGGATAACACTGAAGCTTTCTTT. Its translation is CASSPLRDNTEAFF.

This clone was found many times. The chain joins TRBV4-2 to TRBJ2-7; the D gene is possibly TRBD2 (5 bases). Between the trimmed V and J ends, which lost 1 base and 1 base, there was a span of 5 bases. The CDR3 contains 13 residues. Germline V gene lookup returns CDR1 LGHNA and CDR2 YNFKEQ. The CDR3 sequence is CASSQGTSYEQYF. CDR3 nucleotide sequence: TGTGCCAGCAGCCAAGGGACTTCCTACGAGCAGTACTTC.

This clone came up once. This chain joins TRBV7-9 and TRBJ2-7; 8 nucleotides match TRBD1. Germline CDR1 and CDR2: SEHNR and FQNEAQ (reference sequence). The CDR3 spans 15 residues. V dropped 1 base and J dropped 3; count of bases not matched to a gene: 5. CDR3 amino acids: CASSLGARGLYEQYF. The CDR3 DNA reads TGTGCCAGCAGCTTAGGAGCCAGGGGGCTCTACGAGCAGTACTTC.

The chain joins TRBV7-8 to TRBJ1-3, with D unclear. The CDR3 sequence is 16 residues long. Germline assignment: CDR1 SGHVS and CDR2 FQNEAQ. Trimming stripped 4 bases from V and 4 bases from J, with 17 bases between. The CDR3 DNA reads TGTGCCAGCAGCTCCAGACTGGAGGGCCCAGGAAACACCATATATTTT. This gives the protein CASSSRLEGPGNTIYF. The full variable domain, rest sourced from reference TRBV7-8 and TRBJ1-3, is GAGVSQSPRYKVAKRGQDVALRCDPISGHVSLFWYQQALGQGPEFLTYFQNEAQLDKSGLPSDRFFAERPEGSVSTLKIQRTQQEDSAVYLCASSSRLEGPGNTIYFGEGSWLTVV.